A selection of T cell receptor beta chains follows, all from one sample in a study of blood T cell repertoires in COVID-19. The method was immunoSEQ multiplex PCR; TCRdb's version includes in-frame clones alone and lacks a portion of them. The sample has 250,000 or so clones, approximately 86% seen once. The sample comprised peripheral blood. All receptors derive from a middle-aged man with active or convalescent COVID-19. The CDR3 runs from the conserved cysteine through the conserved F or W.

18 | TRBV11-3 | CASSSFYSVRPGVYEQFF
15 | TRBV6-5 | CASRTTGEGGEKLFF
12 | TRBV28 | CATQGQAYGYTF
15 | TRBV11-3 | CASSPSTGVDEKLFF
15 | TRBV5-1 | CASSLRQGMNTEAFF
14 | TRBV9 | CASSPDSSNQPQHF
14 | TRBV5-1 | CASSLVTGESGYTF
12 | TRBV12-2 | CASRIKNTEAFF
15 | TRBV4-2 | CASSETSGGTDTQYF
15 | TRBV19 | CASSIGLALGNEQFF
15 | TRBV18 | CASSPWEAGANVLTF
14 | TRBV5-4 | CASSSTGVTDEQFF
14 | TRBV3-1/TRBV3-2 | CASSQGAANSPLHF
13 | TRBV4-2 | CASSQGEVGKLFF
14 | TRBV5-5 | CASSFSGGTGELFF
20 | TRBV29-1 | CSVLGQGAPLVSNSGETQYF
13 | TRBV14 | CASSQLSYNEQFF
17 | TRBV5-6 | CASSPGTPKTKHEKLFF
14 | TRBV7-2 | CASSFDRTGTEAFF
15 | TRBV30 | CAWSEELGGGDEQYF
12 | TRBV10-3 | CATRRVGTEAFF
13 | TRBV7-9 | CASSHTNYNEQFF
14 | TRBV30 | CAWRRRTAGNTIYF
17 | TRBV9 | CASSLRPGQASRETQYF
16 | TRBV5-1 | CASSSPGQGYTGELFF
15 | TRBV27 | CASSSVRGSYNEQFF
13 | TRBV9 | CASTPGGALEQFF
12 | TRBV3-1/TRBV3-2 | CASSRGTTEAFF
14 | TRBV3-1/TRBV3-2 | CASSPGGGGNEQFF